This T cell receptor (beta chain) was identified during a study of T cells in Graves' hyperthyroidism and ophthalmopathy. Overall study findings and caveats: Progression to ophthalmopathy was predicted a median of 6.5 months early. Appearing also in blood were most of the thyroid clonotypes expanded above 0.001.

This CDR3 has 19 residues. Germline V gene data show CDR1 as SGHRS and CDR2 as YFSETQ. V dropped 0 bases and J dropped 2; count of bases not matched to a gene: 8. Uncontrolled infection, other autoimmune disease, pregnancy or lactation barred patients from enrollment. From approximately 9.3 ml of fresh peripheral blood, PBMCs were isolated. There were TCR beta CDR3 regions amplified from RNA transcripts. During a first-round RT-PCR of the TCR CDR3, the HTBI primer set was used. Via MiXCR, TCRdb re-called the multiplex PCR reads, giving one row per CDR3 protein. The table includes 350,000 to 500,000 distinct CDR3 sequences, roughly 15% detected once. In the case of this clonotype: The antigen remains unidentified.

The V and J genes are TRBV5-1 and TRBJ2-3, with TRBD2 matching over 14 bases. Sample: blood. This sequence was found in a young woman with Graves' hyperthyroidism. Here the CDR3 DNA reads TGCGCCAGCAGCTTGGTTGGGACTAGCGGGAGTAGTCCCACAGATACGCAGTATTTT. It is translated as CASSLVGTSGSSPTDTQYF.